Presented here are 25 T cell receptor delta chains from one specimen sequenced in a study of gamma-delta chains in newborns, infants, children. TCRdb re-called the reads through CATT. The data hold about 3,400 delta-chain clones, with about 0.3% observed a single time. Source material: blood. These receptors all come from a child who was a newborn, infant or young child, either healthy, febrile or measles-vaccinated (not recorded which).

This clone is classed as medium-sized. A far larger clone is a single base away, which makes a read error likely. The chain couples TRDV2 to TRDJ2, with 12 bases lining up with TRDD3. CDR1 and CDR2 from the germline V gene are GEAIGNYY and EKD. The CDR3 spans 16 residues. The CDR3 loop reads CACDILGDTLTAQPFF. The CDR3 DNA follows: TGTGCCTGTGACATACTGGGGGATACTTTGACAGCACAACCCTTCTTT.

This clone showed up just a few times. TCRdb records a much larger clone's protein for this DNA, with a difference at residue 13 that likely arises from a read error; the protein given is the translation of the DNA. The V gene is TRDV2, the J gene TRDJ3; 12 bases map to TRDD3. CDR3 length: 17 amino acids. Looked up from germline, CDR1 is GEAIGNYY and CDR2 is EKD. CDR3 amino acids: CACDILGDTWDTQQMFF. The CDR3 DNA reads as TGTGCCTGTGACATACTGGGGGATACCTGGGACACCCAACAGATGTTTTTC.

The sample holds a few counts of this clone. A junction boundary mismatches the germline segment, possibly from a read error. The CDR3 nucleotides read TGTGCCTGTGACGAACTGGGGGATACAGCTCAACTCTTCTTT. Translation: CACDELGDTAQLFF. The V gene is TRDV2, the J gene TRDJ2; 12 nucleotides agree with TRDD3. The germline V gene encodes CDR1 GEAIGNYY and CDR2 EKD. The CDR3 sequence is 14 residues long.

This clone was counted only a few times. TCRdb lists the protein of a much larger clone for this DNA, which differs at residue 3, so this is likely a read error; the protein given here is translated from the DNA itself. This chain links TRAV29/DV5 with TRDJ2; TRDD3 matches 9 bases. The CDR3 runs 16 residues. Germline assignment: CDR1 NSMFDY and CDR2 ISSIKDK. CDR3: CAVSEVGLGDTAQLFF. The CDR3 nucleotides read TGTGCAGTAAGCGAGGTCGGGCTGGGGGATACAGCACAACTCTTCTTT.

The sample holds a few counts of this clone. The protein in TCRdb stems from a much larger clone and differs at residue 7 from this DNA's translation, likely a read error; here the protein is translated from the DNA. Other DNA sequences in this specimen translate into the identical CDR3. The chain couples TRDV2 to TRDJ3, with TRDD3 matching over 7 bases. Germline assignment: CDR1 GEAIGNYY and CDR2 EKD. V lost 0 bases and J lost 0; bases outside the gene matches: 7. The CDR3 runs 19 residues. CDR3 coding DNA: TGTGCCTGTGACACCCTCGCTGGGGGGTACTCCTGGGACACCCGACAGATGTTTTTC. It codes for CACDTLAGGYSWDTRQMFF.

As regards this clone: This likely traces to a read error, being one base from a far larger clone. This sample includes further DNA sequences coding for the same CDR3. The rearrangement links TRDV2 to TRDJ3; a possible D gene is TRDD3 (6 bases). CDR1 is GEAIGNYY and CDR2 is EKD in the germline V gene. V dropped 0 bases and J dropped 0 bases, with 11 bases sitting between them. This CDR3 contains 18 residues. CDR3 coding DNA: TGTGCCTGTGACACCTGGGGATCGAGCTCCTGGGACACCCGACAGATGTTTTTC. This gives the protein CACDTWGSSSWDTRQMFF.

A word on this clone: The TCRdb record carries a much larger clone's protein, which differs from this DNA's translation at residue 13; a read error is the likely cause, and the protein listed here is the DNA translation. The chain joins TRAV29/DV5 to TRDJ2, with TRDD3 matching 11 bases. The CDR3 has 16 residues. Germline values: CDR1 NSMFDY, CDR2 ISSIKDK. The CDR3 DNA is TGTGCAGCAAGCGAGGTCGGGCTGGGGGATACAGCACCACTCTTCTTT. This sequence encodes CAASEVGLGDTAPLFF.

This clone was found a few times. Given a far larger clone just one base away, this is likely a sequencing read error. Additional DNA sequences in this sample encode the identical CDR3. This chain connects TRAV29/DV5 to TRDJ3, with 10 bases aligning to TRDD3. CDR1 is NSMFDY and CDR2 is ISSIKDK in the germline V gene. CDR3 size: 16 residues. CDR3 bases: TGTGCAGCAAGTGGGGGATACTCCTGGGACACCCGACAGATGTTCTTC. Amino acids: CAASGGYSWDTRQMFF. Together with reference TRAV29/DV5 and TRDJ3, the CDR3 gives the full variable domain: DQQVKQNSPSLSVQEGRISILNCDYTNSMFDYFLWYKKYPAEGPTFLISISSIKDKNEDGRFTVFLNKSAKHLSLHIVPSQPGDSAVYFCAASGGYSWDTRQMFFGTGIKLFVEP.

This clone was seen a few times. This DNA translates differently at residue 6 from the TCRdb protein, which is that of a much larger clone; a read error is likely, and the protein shown is the DNA's own translation. The chain is built from TRDV2 and TRDJ1, with 11 nucleotides matching TRDD3. V shed 3 bases, J shed 6 bases, and the junction held 5 bases outside the gene matches. Looked up from germline, CDR1 is GEAIGNYY and CDR2 is EKD. CDR3 length: 14 amino acids. CDR3 DNA sequence: TGTGCCTGTGACGCGCCACTGGGGGATAATAAACTCATCTTT. Amino acid sequence: CACDAPLGDNKLIF.

A few counts support this clone. Given a far larger clone just one base away, this is likely a sequencing read error. This CDR3 is also generated by other DNA sequences in the sample. The V call is TRDV2, the J call TRDJ3, with D possibly matching TRDD3 (6 bases). The V gene's germline CDR1 is GEAIGNYY and CDR2 EKD. The CDR3 has 20 residues. Trimming pared 1 base from V and 0 bases from J, leaving 18 bases between. CDR3 sequence reads: CACDTKPLDTSSWDTRQMFF. DNA for the CDR3: TGTGCCTGTGACACGAAACCCCTGGATACTAGCTCCTGGGACACCCGACAGATGTTTTTC.

This clone has more than one count but fewer than ten. TCRdb attributes to this sequence the protein of a much larger clone, which differs from the DNA translation at residue 10; a read error is likely, and the protein displayed is translated from the DNA. V gene TRDV2 combines with J gene TRDJ3, with 7 nucleotides matching TRDD3. This CDR3 contains 19 residues. Germline assignment: CDR1 GEAIGNYY and CDR2 EKD. Unmatched junction bases numbered 8, after V lost 1 base and J lost 0 bases. CDR3 region: CACDTVLGPISWDTRQMFF. The CDR3 nucleotides read TGTGCCTGTGACACGGTACTGGGGCCCATCTCCTGGGACACCCGACAGATGTTTTTC.

In the case of this clone: TCRdb has a much larger clone's protein, which differs at residue 8 from the translation of this DNA, likely because of a read error; what is shown is the protein translated from the DNA. V and J are TRDV2 and TRDJ1; 11 bases agree with TRDD3. The J gene is absent in TCRdb and was assigned here via DNA matching to germline. The CDR3 totals 18 residues. V trimming: 3 bases; J trimming: 2 bases; junction bases outside the gene matches: 13. Germline CDR1 GEAIGNYY, CDR2 EKD. This CDR3 reads CACDAGVNYWGITDKLIF. In DNA form, the CDR3 reads TGTGCCTGTGACGCCGGGGTAAATTACTGGGGGATAACCGATAAACTCATCTTT.

On this clone: The protein recorded in TCRdb matches a much larger clone and deviates from this DNA's translation at residue 16, suggesting a read error; the protein here is obtained by translating the DNA. No call was made for the V gene; the J gene is TRDJ2; no DNA check was done on the table's D call, TRDD3. The CDR3 extends over 19 amino acids. CDR3 loop: CACDPTGGYAPALTAHLFF. The CDR3 DNA sequence: TGTGCCTGTGACCCTACTGGGGGATACGCCCCAGCTTTGACAGCACACCTCTTCTTT.

A few counts support this clone. This may be a read error, as it is one base from a much larger clone. V and J are TRDV2 and TRDJ3; TRDD3 aligns across 7 bases. Per the germline V gene, CDR1 is GEAIGNYY and CDR2 is EKD. V trimming: 1 base; J trimming: 2 bases; junction bases outside the gene matches: 13. The CDR3 covers 20 residues. The CDR3 region has the DNA TGTGCCTGTGACACTCTGGGGGGTACGCGCTCAACCTGGGACACCCGACAGATGTTTTTC. Translating gives CACDTLGGTRSTWDTRQMFF.

Of note for this clone: This likely came from a read error, as a far larger clone is one base away. The sample carries other DNA sequences with the same CDR3. The genes are TRDV2 and TRDJ3; 10 nucleotides agree with TRDD3. The germline V gene encodes CDR1 GEAIGNYY and CDR2 EKD. CDR3 length: 19 residues. V dropped 0 bases and J dropped 1; count of bases not matched to a gene: 5. CDR3 bases: TGTGCCTGTGACACCCCGCTGGGGGATATTTCCTGGGACACCCGACAGATGTTTTTC. Amino acid sequence: CACDTPLGDISWDTRQMFF.

A remark on this clone: The protein TCRdb lists belongs to a much larger clone and differs from this DNA's translation at residue 11, which points to a read error; the protein shown is made from the DNA. The chain links TRDV2 to TRDJ3; 7 nucleotides match TRDD3. Germline-derived CDR1 and CDR2 are GEAIGNYY and EKD. The CDR3 totals 16 residues. The CDR3 is CACDWGSSWDIRQMFF. The CDR3 DNA follows: TGTGCCTGTGACTGGGGGAGCTCCTGGGACATCCGACAGATGTTTTTC.

This clone is large in the sample. The sample holds other DNA sequences that translate to the same CDR3. This chain links TRDV2 with TRDJ1; D is ambiguous. The CDR3 is made up of 13 amino acids. Between the trimmed V and J ends, which lost 3 bases and 4 bases, there was a span of 11 bases. Germline assignment: CDR1 GEAIGNYY and CDR2 EKD. The CDR3 loop is CACDFIRGDKLIF. For the CDR3, the DNA is TGTGCCTGTGACTTTATAAGGGGCGATAAACTCATCTTT.

As regards this clone: A far larger clone is just one base off, so this is likely a read error. Within the sample, other DNA sequences also encode this same CDR3. This chain uses TRDV2 with TRDJ2; D remains ambiguous. The germline CDR1 and CDR2 sequences are GEAIGNYY and EKD. The CDR3 consists of 20 residues. V gave up 1 base and J gave up 2 bases, with 25 bases separating them. The CDR3 DNA reads TGTGCCTGTGACACGGTCCTGCCGGATCCCTCTTTGGCCTTGACAGCACAACTCTTCTTT. This translates into CACDTVLPDPSLALTAQLFF.

The sample holds a few counts of this clone. This probably arose from a read error, given a far larger clone one base away. In the same sample, other DNA sequences code for this CDR3. The chain joins TRDV2 to TRDJ3, with 9 bases that match TRDD3. This CDR3 is built from 15 residues. Germline CDR1 reads GEAIGNYY; CDR2 reads EKD. The CDR3 DNA follows: TGTGCTTGTGACTGGGGGACCTGGGACACCCGACAGATGTTTTTC. Protein: CACDWGTWDTRQMFF.

In regard to this clone: A far bigger clonotype differs at one base, so this is likely a read error. Other DNA sequences from this sample encode an identical CDR3 as well. J is TRDJ3 and V is TRDV2; D might be TRDD1 or TRDD3, each matching 6 bases. This CDR3 is 20 amino acids long. The V gene's germline CDR1 is GEAIGNYY and CDR2 EKD. CDR3 coding DNA: TGTGCCTGTGACAGGGGGGAAATACCCCCGAGCTCCTGGGACACCCGCCAGATGTTTTTC. This gives the protein CACDRGEIPPSSWDTRQMFF.

In its sample, this clone is medium-sized (0.01 to 0.1%). A far larger clone differs by one base, so this is likely a read error. The chain carries TRDV2 and TRDJ3; D may be TRDD3 (6 bases). The length of the CDR3 is 18 residues. Trimming removed 0 bases at V and 2 bases at J, with 13 bases between. CDR1 GEAIGNYY and CDR2 EKD come from the germline V gene. The CDR3 nucleotides read TGTGCCTGTGACACCTGGGGATCAAGCCCCTGGGACACCCGACAGATGTTTTTC. As protein: CACDTWGSSPWDTRQMFF.

This clone was seen a handful of times. TCRdb attributes to this sequence the protein of a much larger clone, which differs from the DNA translation at residue 16; a read error is likely, and the protein displayed is translated from the DNA. V is TRDV2 and J is TRDJ3, with 8 bases that match TRDD3. This CDR3 is 19 amino acids long. Germline V CDR1 and CDR2: GEAIGNYY, EKD. The CDR3 sequence: CACDKVLGGSSWDTRRMFF. In nucleotides, the CDR3 is TGTGCCTGTGACAAAGTACTGGGGGGGAGCTCCTGGGACACCCGACGGATGTTTTTC.

The table lists this clone with a few counts. One base separates it from a far larger clone, so it is likely a read error. Other nucleotide sequences from this sample produce the same CDR3. This rearrangement joins TRDV2 to TRDJ3, with 7 bases aligning to TRDD3. Looked up from germline, CDR1 is GEAIGNYY and CDR2 is EKD. The CDR3 runs 17 residues. CDR3 sequence reads: CACDNTGVSWDTRQMFF. The CDR3 nucleotides are TGTGCCTGTGACAATACTGGGGTTTCCTGGGACACCCGACAGATGTTCTTC.

The sample holds a few counts of this clone. A read error likely explains why the TCRdb protein, taken from a much larger clone, differs from this DNA's translation at residue 4; the protein shown is translated from the DNA. Here the CDR3 reads CACGVLGDSWDTRQMFF. The CDR3 DNA reads TGTGCCTGTGGCGTACTGGGGGATTCCTGGGACACCCGACAGATGTTTTTC. The chain joins TRDV2 to TRDJ3, with 10 positions matching TRDD3. The ends lost 5 bases at V and 1 base at J; junction bases unmatched: 4. The CDR3 consists of 17 residues. Germline V CDR1 and CDR2: GEAIGNYY, EKD.

With regard to this clone: The protein given by TCRdb reflects a much larger clone and differs at residue 10 from this DNA's translation, likely from a read error; the protein shown is the DNA's translation. V and J are TRDV2 and TRDJ3; 8 nucleotides align to TRDD3. With 2 bases clipped from V and 6 bases from J, the junction kept 8 bases outside the gene matches. Germline V gene data show CDR1 as GEAIGNYY and CDR2 as EKD. The CDR3 has 17 residues. CDR3 sequence (DNA): TGTGCCTGTGACAGGCTGGGGGACCCCTTGGACACCCGACAGATGTTTTTC. Amino acids: CACDRLGDPLDTRQMFF.